Given below is one TCR beta chain in context. Its antigen is not known. With 5 bases removed from V and 0 bases from J, the gap between germline ends came to 11 bases. Germline CDR1 is SGHVS and CDR2 is FQNEAQ. This CDR3 has 15 amino acids. CD4+ T cells from unexposed donors were obtained before the COVID-19 pandemic (2011-2018). CD4+ T cells were isolated from the cells after roughly 11 days of culture. Cells permitting, SARS-CoV-2 S/N and four cold-coronavirus spikes were tested on unexposed-donor CD4+ T cells. Only in-frame clones appear in the TCRdb table, and some are missing; sequencing was by immunoSEQ multiplex PCR. Among around 21,000 clones listed, around 66% were seen once. This entry is derived from a study of CD4 T cells in relation to SARS-CoV-2 and coronaviruses. Study at large: PBMCs were cultured with antigen for 10 days before TCR beta sequencing. Shared crossreactive spike epitopes were mapped to their HLA restriction.

The source material was CD4+ T cells from PBMCs, cultured in vitro. This sequence originates from a human donor in good health. This sequence joins TRBV7-8 and TRBJ2-1, with D hard to call. Here the CDR3 reads CASSGDGSSYNEQFF. The CDR3 coding sequence is TGTGCCAGCAGCGGCGACGGAAGCTCCTACAATGAGCAGTTCTTC. The full variable domain, in which reference TRBV7-8 and TRBJ2-1 provide the parts outside the CDR3, is GAGVSQSPRYKVAKRGQDVALRCDPISGHVSLFWYQQALGQGPEFLTYFQNEAQLDKSGLPSDRFFAERPEGSVSTLKIQRTQQEDSAVYLCASSGDGSSYNEQFFGPGTRLTVL.